One sample yielded the 6 T cell receptor beta chains listed below, sequenced in a study of molecular identifiers for immune sequencing clone quantification. TCRdb re-derived calls from the PCR reads in MiXCR, one entry per CDR3 protein. The table lists about 320,000 distinct CDR3 sequences, 24% of them singletons. Sample: naive CD8+ T cells from blood, with Jurkat cell RNA spiked in. Subset in this sample: FACS-sorted CD8+CD4-CCR7+CD45RA+ naive T cells. These receptors all stem from a human donor in good health. Some libraries in this study had Jurkat cell RNA spiked in.

There are a few counts of this clonotype. The V call is TRBV19, the J call TRBJ1-6; TRBD1 agrees at 11 bases. Germline V gene sequence: CDR1 LNHDA, CDR2 SQIVND (reference sequence). CDR3 length equals 16 residues. V lost 5 bases to trimming and J lost 5 bases; unmatched junction nucleotides: 5. The CDR3 bases are TGTGCCAGTAGTGATACGGACAGGGGGCATAATTCACCCCTCCACTTT. Residues: CASSDTDRGHNSPLHF.

Comments on this clonotype: The junction departs from germline at one end; a sequencing error may be responsible. The gene calls are TRBV27 and TRBJ1-5; D is unresolved. Germline V CDR1 and CDR2: MNHEY, SMNVEV (reference sequence). The CDR3 has 13 amino acids. The CDR3 is CASSLSLRPPPHF. CDR3 sequence (DNA): TGTGCCAGCAGTTTATCACTACGCCCGCCCCCGCATTTT.

This clonotype was observed many times. V gene TRBV7-2 combines with J gene TRBJ2-1; tentatively, D is TRBD1 or TRBD2 (5 bases each). This CDR3 comprises 16 residues. Trimming stripped 0 bases from V and 7 bases from J, with 16 bases between. CDR1 is SGHTA, CDR2 FQGNSA, per germline. The DNA for the CDR3 is TGTGCCAGCAGCTTAGCTGGGGCGGGTTGGGGTAATGAGCAGTTCTTC. Translation: CASSLAGAGWGNEQFF. Together with reference TRBV7-2 and TRBJ2-1, the CDR3 gives the full variable domain: GAGVSQSPSNKVTEKGKDVELRCDPISGHTALYWYRQSLGQGLEFLIYFQGNSAPDKSGLPSDRFSAERTGGSVSTLTIQRTQQEDSAVYLCASSLAGAGWGNEQFFGPGTRLTVL.

This clonotype appeared a few times. The rearrangement links TRBV6-5 to TRBJ2-2, with D perhaps TRBD1 (5 bases). Germline CDR1 reads MNHEY; CDR2 reads SVGAGI. V was clipped by 8 bases and J by 0 bases, with 10 bases between them. The CDR3 has 14 amino acids. CDR3 coding DNA: TGTGCCAGCCGGCAGGGCTCGAACACCGGGGAGCTGTTTTTT. This encodes CASRQGSNTGELFF.

Only a few counts were recorded for this clonotype. The gene calls are TRBV5-4 and TRBJ2-7; 7 bases map to TRBD2. In germline, CDR1 is SGHNT, CDR2 YYREEE (reference sequence). With V trimmed by 6 bases and J by 6 bases, 3 bases remained unmatched. The CDR3 is 11 residues long. The CDR3 spells CASTGGGEQYF. CDR3 coding DNA: TGTGCCAGCACTGGGGGGGGCGAGCAGTACTTC.

This clonotype was recorded many times. This rearrangement joins TRBV27 to TRBJ1-5; D is uncertain. Germline CDR1 MNHEY, CDR2 SMNVEV (reference sequence). CDR3 length equals 12 residues. V lost 3 bases, J lost 4 bases, and 4 bases lay in between. CDR3 DNA: TGTGCCAGCAGTTTGACGAATCAGCCCCAGCATTTT. Encoded protein: CASSLTNQPQHF.